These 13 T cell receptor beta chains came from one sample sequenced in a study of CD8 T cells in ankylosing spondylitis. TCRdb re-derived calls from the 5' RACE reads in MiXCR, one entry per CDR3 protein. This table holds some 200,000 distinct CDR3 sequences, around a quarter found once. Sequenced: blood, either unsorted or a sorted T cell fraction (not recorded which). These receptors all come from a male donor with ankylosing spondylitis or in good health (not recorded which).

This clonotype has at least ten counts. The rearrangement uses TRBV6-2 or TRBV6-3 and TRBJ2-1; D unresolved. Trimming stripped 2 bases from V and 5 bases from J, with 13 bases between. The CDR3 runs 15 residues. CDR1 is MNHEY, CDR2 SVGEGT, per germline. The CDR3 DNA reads TGTGCCAGCAGTTACGTTGTCTGGGGAAACAATGAGCAGTTCTTC. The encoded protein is CASSYVVWGNNEQFF.

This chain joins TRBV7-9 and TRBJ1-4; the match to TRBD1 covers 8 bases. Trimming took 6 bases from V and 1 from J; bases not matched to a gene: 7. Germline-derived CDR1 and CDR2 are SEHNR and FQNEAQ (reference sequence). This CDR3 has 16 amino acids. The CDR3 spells CASSSIDRGTNEKLFF. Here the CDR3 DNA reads TGTGCCAGCAGTTCTATCGACAGGGGAACTAATGAAAAACTGTTTTTT.

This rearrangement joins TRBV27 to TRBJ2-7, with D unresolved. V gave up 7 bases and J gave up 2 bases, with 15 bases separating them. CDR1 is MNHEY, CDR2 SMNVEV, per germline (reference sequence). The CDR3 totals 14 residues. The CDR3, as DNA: TGTGCCAGCACTAAGAACCGGAATACCTACGAGCAGTACTTC. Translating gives CASTKNRNTYEQYF.

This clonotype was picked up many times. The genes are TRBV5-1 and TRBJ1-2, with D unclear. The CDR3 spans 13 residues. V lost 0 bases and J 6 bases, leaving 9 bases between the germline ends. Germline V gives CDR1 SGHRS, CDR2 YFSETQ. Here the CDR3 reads CASSLEAVDGYTF. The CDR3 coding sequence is TGCGCCAGCAGCTTGGAGGCAGTTGATGGCTACACCTTC.

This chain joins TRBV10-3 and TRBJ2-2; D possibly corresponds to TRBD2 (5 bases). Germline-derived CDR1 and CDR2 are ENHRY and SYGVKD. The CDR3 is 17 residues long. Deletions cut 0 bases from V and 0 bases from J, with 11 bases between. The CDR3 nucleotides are TGTGCCATCAGTGAGTCCGAGGGCCTCACGAACACCGGGGAGCTGTTTTTT. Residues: CAISESEGLTNTGELFF.

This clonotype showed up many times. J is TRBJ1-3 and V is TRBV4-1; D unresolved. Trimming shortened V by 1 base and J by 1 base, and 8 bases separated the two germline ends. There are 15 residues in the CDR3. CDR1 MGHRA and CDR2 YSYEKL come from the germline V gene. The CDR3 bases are TGCGCCAGCAGCCAAGTCGATCGATCTGGAAACACCATATATTTT. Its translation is CASSQVDRSGNTIYF.

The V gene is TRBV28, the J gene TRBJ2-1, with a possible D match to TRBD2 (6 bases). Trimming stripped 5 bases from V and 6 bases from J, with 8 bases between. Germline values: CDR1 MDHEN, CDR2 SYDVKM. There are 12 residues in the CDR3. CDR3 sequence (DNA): TGTGCCAGCAGTGGAGGGAGCAATGAGCAGTTCTTC. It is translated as CASSGGSNEQFF.

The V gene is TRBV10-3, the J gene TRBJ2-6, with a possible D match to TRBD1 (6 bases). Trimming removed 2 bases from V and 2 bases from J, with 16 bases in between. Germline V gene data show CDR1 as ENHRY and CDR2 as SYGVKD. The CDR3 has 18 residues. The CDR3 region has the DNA TGTGCCATCAGTGAGCCACAGGGTTCCGGTACTGGGGCCAACGTCCTGACTTTC. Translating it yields CAISEPQGSGTGANVLTF.

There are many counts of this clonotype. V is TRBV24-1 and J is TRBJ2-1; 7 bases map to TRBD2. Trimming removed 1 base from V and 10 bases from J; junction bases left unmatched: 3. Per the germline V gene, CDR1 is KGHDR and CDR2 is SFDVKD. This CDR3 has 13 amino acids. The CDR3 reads CATSDFGGKEQFF. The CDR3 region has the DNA TGTGCCACCAGTGATTTCGGGGGGAAAGAGCAGTTCTTC.

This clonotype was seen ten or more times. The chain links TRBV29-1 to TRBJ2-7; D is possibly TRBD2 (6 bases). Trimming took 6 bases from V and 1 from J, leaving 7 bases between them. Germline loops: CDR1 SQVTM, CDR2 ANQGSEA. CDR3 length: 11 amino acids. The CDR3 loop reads CSVLASYEQYF. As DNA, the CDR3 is TGCAGCGTACTAGCATCCTACGAGCAGTACTTC.

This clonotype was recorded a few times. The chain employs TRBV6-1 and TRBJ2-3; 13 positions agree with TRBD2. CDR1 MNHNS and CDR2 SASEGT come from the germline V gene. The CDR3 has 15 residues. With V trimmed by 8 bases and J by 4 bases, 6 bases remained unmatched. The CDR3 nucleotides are TGTGCCAGCCGAAGGACTAGCGGGAGTTCAGATACGCAGTATTTT. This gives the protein CASRRTSGSSDTQYF.

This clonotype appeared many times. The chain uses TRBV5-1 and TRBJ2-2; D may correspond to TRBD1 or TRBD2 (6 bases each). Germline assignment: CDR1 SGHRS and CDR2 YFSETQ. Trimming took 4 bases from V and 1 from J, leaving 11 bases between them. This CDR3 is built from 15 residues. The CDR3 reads CASSRGAQNTGELFF. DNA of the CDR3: TGCGCCAGCAGCAGGGGGGCCCAGAACACCGGGGAGCTGTTTTTT.

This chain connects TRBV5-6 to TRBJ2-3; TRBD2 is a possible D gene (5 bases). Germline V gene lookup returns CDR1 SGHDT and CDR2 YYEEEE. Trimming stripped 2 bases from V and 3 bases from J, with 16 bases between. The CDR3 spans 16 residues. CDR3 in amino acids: CASSFTGVRGTDTQYF. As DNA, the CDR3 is TGTGCCAGCAGCTTCACCGGTGTGCGCGGGACAGATACGCAGTATTTT.